This T cell receptor beta chain was observed in a study of beta chain features in type 1 diabetes. Study-wide findings and caveats: People with Type 1 diabetes carried modestly yet significantly shorter TCRB CDR3s in all four CD4+ subsets.

This clone appeared a few times. Antigen: not known. Unmatched junction bases numbered 5, after V lost 2 bases and J lost 4 bases. The CDR3 runs to 15 residues. The germline CDR1 and CDR2 sequences are SGHDT and YYEEEE. What was sequenced were expressed TCRB transcripts, since all of the isolated RNA had been reverse transcribed. Clones were read by immunoSEQ multiplex PCR, and TCRdb kept only the in-frame ones, dropping some. The sample carries hundreds of thousands of clones, approximately 12% recorded once. The sequence was collected from a woman aged 18-29 years with type 1 diabetes. The chain employs TRBV5-6 and TRBJ2-5; 10 nucleotides match TRBD2. The sequenced material came from naive CD4+ T cells from blood. The CDR3 region has the DNA TGTGCCAGCAGCTTTCGTCTAGCGGGAGTAGAGACCCAGTACTTC. Protein product: CASSFRLAGVETQYF.